These 25 T cell receptor beta chains share one sample of origin, sequenced in a study of cytomegalovirus exposure and HLA in healthy donors (dated by TCRdb to the late 2010s). Receptors were amplified or captured by the immunoSEQ multiplex PCR assay. A mixture of 60 forward primers for TCR Vbeta segments and 13 reverse primers for TCR Jbeta segments was used in the multiplex PCR. TCRdb's version of the immuneACCESS table is confined to in-frame rearrangements and falls short of the full clone set. An unresolved V gene accounts for under half of the shortfall where checked; the remainder is of unknown origin. This sample is represented by some 130,000 clones; around three quarters of them were singletons. Roughly 2.4% of the sample belongs to the ten largest clones. Sequencing was carried out using PBMCs. The receptors here all came from a young man in good health and CMV-seronegative.

This clone was observed a few times. The genes are TRBV6-1 and TRBJ2-3, with D possibly being TRBD1 (7 bases). Germline V CDR1 and CDR2: MNHNS, SASEGT. CDR3 size: 16 residues. V dropped 2 bases and J dropped 1 base, with 13 bases sitting between them. The chain's CDR3 is CASSESGGGGTDTQYF. The CDR3 bases are TGTGCCAGCAGTGAATCAGGGGGAGGTGGCACAGATACGCAGTATTTT.

CDR3 in DNA: TGTGCCAGCAGACTACTAGAGACCCAGTACTTC. Its translation: CASRLLETQYF. The chain couples TRBV27 to TRBJ2-5; no clear D gene. Germline assignment: CDR1 MNHEY and CDR2 SMNVEV (reference sequence). V was shortened by 6 bases and J by 4 bases, with 6 bases between the two germline ends. This CDR3 is 11 amino acids long.

The genes are TRBV4-1 and TRBJ2-7; the match to TRBD1 covers 7 bases. The CDR3 consists of 14 residues. CDR1 and CDR2 from the germline V gene are MGHRA and YSYEKL. Germline trimming cut 1 base from V and 3 bases from J; bases unmatched to any gene: 3. This chain's CDR3 is CASSQGDRGYEQYF. CDR3 DNA: TGCGCCAGCAGCCAAGGGGACAGAGGCTACGAGCAGTACTTC.

This chain uses TRBV7-9 with TRBJ2-5, with D perhaps TRBD2 (5 bases). V was cut by 2 bases and J by 1 base, with 5 bases left in between. The CDR3 extends over 13 amino acids. Germline CDR1 is SEHNR and CDR2 is FQNEAQ (reference sequence). The CDR3 DNA is TGTGCCAGCAGCTTAAGCGGCCAAGAGACCCAGTACTTC. Translated, it gives CASSLSGQETQYF. Combining the CDR3 with reference TRBV7-9 and TRBJ2-5 gives the whole variable domain DTGVSQNPRHKITKRGQNVTFRCDPISEHNRLYWYRQTLGQGPEFLTYFQNEAQLEKSRLLSDRFSAERPKGSFSTLEIQRTEQGDSAMYLCASSLSGQETQYFGPGTRLLVL.

The genes are TRBV5-1 and TRBJ1-4; 7 bases are a match to TRBD1. Unmatched junction bases numbered 6, after V lost 6 bases and J lost 7 bases. Germline V gene lookup returns CDR1 SGHRS and CDR2 YFSETQ. This CDR3 has 13 amino acids. CDR3 protein: CASTHRGGEKLFF. CDR3 DNA: TGCGCCAGCACCCACAGGGGAGGTGAAAAACTGTTTTTT. Full variable domain (missing parts from reference TRBV5-1 and TRBJ1-4): KAGVTQTPRYLIKTRGQQVTLSCSPISGHRSVSWYQQTPGQGLQFLFEYFSETQRNKGNFPGRFSGRQFSNSRSEMNVSTLELGDSALYLCASTHRGGEKLFFGSGTQLSVL.

This clone has just a few counts. The genes are TRBV9 and TRBJ2-2, with unresolved D. V shed 0 bases and J shed 4 bases, with 7 bases lying between them. The CDR3 contains 14 residues. Germline loops: CDR1 SGDLS, CDR2 YYNGEE. The CDR3 DNA reads TGTGCCAGCAGCGTAGAGAGGCCCACCGGGGAGCTGTTTTTT. It encodes CASSVERPTGELFF.

J is TRBJ2-1 and V is TRBV5-1, with D perhaps matching TRBD2 (6 bases). The CDR3 has 13 amino acids. Per the germline V gene, CDR1 is SGHRS and CDR2 is YFSETQ. Trimming shortened V by 4 bases and J by 8 bases, and 13 bases separated the two germline ends. CDR3 DNA sequence: TGCGCCAGCAGCAACGGGGGAAGTGATGAGCAGTTCTTC. Translated, it gives CASSNGGSDEQFF.

The V call is TRBV9, the J call TRBJ2-6; D is possibly TRBD2 (5 bases). The CDR3 runs 14 residues. The germline V and J ends were trimmed by 0 bases and 5 bases, with 6 bases remaining between them. The germline V gene has CDR1 SGDLS and CDR2 YYNGEE. The CDR3 DNA reads as TGTGCCAGCAGCGTAGGAGGGAGGGCCAACGTCCTGACTTTC. Translating it yields CASSVGGRANVLTF.

The rearrangement joins TRBV6-5 to TRBJ2-5; D is undetermined. The J call could be wrong; TRBJ2-7 is a better fit for the DNA end. The germline gives CDR1 MNHEY, CDR2 SVGAGI. This CDR3 contains 13 residues. This CDR3 is CASSYAGPYEQYF. CDR3 DNA: TGTGCCAGCAGTTACGCAGGTCCCTACGAGCAGTACTTC.

The J gene is TRBJ1-4, the V gene TRBV4-3; the match to TRBD1 covers 9 bases. V lost 4 bases and J lost 7; bases outside the gene matches: 10. The germline V gene encodes CDR1 LGHNA and CDR2 YSLEER. The length of the CDR3 is 16 residues. The CDR3 region has the DNA TGCGCCAGCAGCCTTTACTCCGGGACAGGGACTGAAAAACTGTTTTTT. It codes for CASSLYSGTGTEKLFF.

In this sample, this clone turned up a few times. This chain connects TRBV29-1 to TRBJ1-1; the match to TRBD1 covers 9 bases. V dropped 7 bases and J dropped 7; count of bases not matched to a gene: 10. The CDR3 is 13 amino acids. CDR1 and CDR2 (germline): SQVTM, ANQGSEA. CDR3 in DNA: TGCAGCGCAGCCGCCGGGACAGGGATTGAAGCTTTCTTT. It is translated as CSAAAGTGIEAFF.

CDR3 residues: CASSLEMLQTYEQYF. The CDR3, as DNA: TGTGCCAGCAGCTTGGAGATGCTGCAAACCTACGAGCAGTACTTC. The chain carries TRBV5-6 and TRBJ2-5; D is unclear. The end of the DNA fits TRBJ2-7 better, so the J call may be wrong. CDR3 length: 15 residues. Per germline, CDR1 SGHDT and CDR2 YYEEEE.

The CDR3 spells CASSSNRLAGVPETQYF. Written as DNA, the CDR3 is TGTGCCAGCAGCTCCAATCGACTAGCGGGAGTGCCAGAGACCCAGTACTTC. J is TRBJ2-5 and V is TRBV7-9; 12 nucleotides match TRBD2. V shed 4 bases and J 4 bases; nucleotides not matched to a gene: 10. The CDR3 is 17 residues long. CDR1 is SEHNR and CDR2 is FQNEAQ in the germline V gene (reference sequence).

The chain has TRBV5-8 and TRBJ1-1; unclear D gene. Trimming stripped 0 bases from V and 6 bases from J, with 21 bases between. The CDR3 has 17 residues. The germline gives CDR1 SGHTS, CDR2 YDEGEE. The CDR3 DNA sequence: TGTGCCAGCAGCTTGGTTCAGTACTCTAGCCCGTTGCCTGAAGCTTTCTTT. Protein product: CASSLVQYSSPLPEAFF.

The chain links TRBV5-1 to TRBJ2-1, with TRBD2 matching 10 bases. The V gene's germline CDR1 is SGHRS and CDR2 YFSETQ. The trim removed 4 bases at V and 4 bases at J, leaving 14 bases unmatched. The CDR3 is 18 amino acids. The CDR3 loop reads CASSPRTSGSYQYNEQFF. DNA of the CDR3: TGCGCCAGCAGCCCACGGACTAGCGGTTCTTACCAGTACAATGAGCAGTTCTTC.

V is TRBV14 and J is TRBJ1-2, with TRBD1 matching 12 bases. J gave up 4 bases and V 3 bases, and 3 bases lay outside the gene matches. CDR1 and CDR2 (germline): SGHDN, FVKESK. This CDR3 has 15 residues. CDR3 in DNA: TGTGCCAGCAGCCACGGGACAGGGGGCAGCTATGGCTACACCTTC. Residues: CASSHGTGGSYGYTF.

This chain uses TRBV4-1 with TRBJ1-4; D uncertain. The V and J ends lost 1 base and 2 bases respectively, with 8 bases between them. The CDR3 length is 15 residues. From germline, CDR1 is MGHRA and CDR2 YSYEKL. The CDR3 protein is CASSQVESTNEKLFF. CDR3 DNA sequence: TGCGCCAGCAGCCAAGTAGAGAGTACTAATGAAAAACTGTTTTTT.

The chain is built from TRBV14 and TRBJ2-3; D is possibly TRBD2 (6 bases). Trimming took off 1 base at V and 0 bases at J, with 14 bases between the two ends. The CDR3 covers 17 residues. CDR1 and CDR2 from the germline V gene are SGHDN and FVKESK. CDR3 coding DNA: TGTGCCAGCAGCCAAGCCGGCGGGGTCACTAGCACAGATACGCAGTATTTT. Residues: CASSQAGGVTSTDTQYF.

This clone was observed a few times. Other DNA sequences of this sample code for an identical CDR3. The chain employs TRBV5-1 and TRBJ1-1; possible D gene TRBD1, 5 bases. Per the germline V gene, CDR1 is SGHRS and CDR2 is YFSETQ. V was pared by 0 bases and J by 6 bases, with 9 bases between. The CDR3 totals 13 residues. CDR3 DNA: TGCGCCAGCAGCTTGGCGGGGGTGGCTGAAGCTTTCTTT. Amino acids: CASSLAGVAEAFF.

This clone was seen only a few times. The V call is TRBV29-1, the J call TRBJ1-1; D unclear. CDR1 and CDR2 from the germline V gene are SQVTM and ANQGSEA. Trimming left V 3 bases short and J 3 bases short, with 11 bases between. The CDR3 contains 13 residues. The CDR3 region is CSVDMDWDTEAFF. The CDR3 bases are TGCAGCGTTGATATGGACTGGGACACTGAAGCTTTCTTT.

This chain connects TRBV5-4 to TRBJ2-5, with a possible D match to TRBD2 (6 bases). This CDR3 region has 14 residues. Per the germline V gene, CDR1 is SGHNT and CDR2 is YYREEE (reference sequence). V was clipped by 8 bases and J by 5 bases, with 19 bases between them. CDR3 region: CASSSSEAWETQYF. CDR3 coding DNA: TGTGCCAGTTCGTCTAGCGAGGCGTGGGAGACCCAGTACTTC.

The table lists this clone with a count of one. As DNA, the CDR3 is TGTGCCAGCAGCCAAGATTCGGGACTAGTCCGCAATGAGCAGTTCTTC. Encoded protein: CASSQDSGLVRNEQFF. The V call is TRBV14, the J call TRBJ2-1; 8 bases align to TRBD2. The CDR3 consists of 16 residues. V shed 0 bases and J 6 bases; nucleotides not matched to a gene: 7. CDR1 SGHDN and CDR2 FVKESK come from the germline V gene.

The chain combines TRBV6-5 with TRBJ2-7; 7 nucleotides match TRBD1. CDR1 and CDR2 (germline): MNHEY, SVGAGI. J was trimmed by 5 bases and V by 2 bases; bases with no gene match: 3. The CDR3 contains 13 residues. This CDR3 reads CASSYDQGDEQYF. CDR3 sequence (DNA): TGTGCCAGCAGTTACGACCAGGGGGACGAGCAGTACTTC.

V and J are TRBV10-3 and TRBJ2-5; 10 bases align to TRBD1. CDR1 ENHRY and CDR2 SYGVKD come from the germline V gene. This CDR3 has 15 residues. After removal of 6 bases from V and 4 bases from J, the junction contained 8 bases not matched to a gene. The CDR3 DNA follows: TGTGCCATCAGACCCCGGGACAGGGGTTCAGAGACCCAGTACTTC. This gives the protein CAIRPRDRGSETQYF.

The chain combines TRBV18 with TRBJ1-1; D remains ambiguous. The CDR3 spans 14 residues. The ends were cut back, 1 base at V and 1 base at J, with 7 bases in the middle. The germline V gene encodes CDR1 KGHSH and CDR2 LQKENI. The chain's CDR3 is CASSPLSQNTEAFF. In nucleotides, the CDR3 is TGTGCCAGCTCACCACTGTCACAGAACACTGAAGCTTTCTTT.